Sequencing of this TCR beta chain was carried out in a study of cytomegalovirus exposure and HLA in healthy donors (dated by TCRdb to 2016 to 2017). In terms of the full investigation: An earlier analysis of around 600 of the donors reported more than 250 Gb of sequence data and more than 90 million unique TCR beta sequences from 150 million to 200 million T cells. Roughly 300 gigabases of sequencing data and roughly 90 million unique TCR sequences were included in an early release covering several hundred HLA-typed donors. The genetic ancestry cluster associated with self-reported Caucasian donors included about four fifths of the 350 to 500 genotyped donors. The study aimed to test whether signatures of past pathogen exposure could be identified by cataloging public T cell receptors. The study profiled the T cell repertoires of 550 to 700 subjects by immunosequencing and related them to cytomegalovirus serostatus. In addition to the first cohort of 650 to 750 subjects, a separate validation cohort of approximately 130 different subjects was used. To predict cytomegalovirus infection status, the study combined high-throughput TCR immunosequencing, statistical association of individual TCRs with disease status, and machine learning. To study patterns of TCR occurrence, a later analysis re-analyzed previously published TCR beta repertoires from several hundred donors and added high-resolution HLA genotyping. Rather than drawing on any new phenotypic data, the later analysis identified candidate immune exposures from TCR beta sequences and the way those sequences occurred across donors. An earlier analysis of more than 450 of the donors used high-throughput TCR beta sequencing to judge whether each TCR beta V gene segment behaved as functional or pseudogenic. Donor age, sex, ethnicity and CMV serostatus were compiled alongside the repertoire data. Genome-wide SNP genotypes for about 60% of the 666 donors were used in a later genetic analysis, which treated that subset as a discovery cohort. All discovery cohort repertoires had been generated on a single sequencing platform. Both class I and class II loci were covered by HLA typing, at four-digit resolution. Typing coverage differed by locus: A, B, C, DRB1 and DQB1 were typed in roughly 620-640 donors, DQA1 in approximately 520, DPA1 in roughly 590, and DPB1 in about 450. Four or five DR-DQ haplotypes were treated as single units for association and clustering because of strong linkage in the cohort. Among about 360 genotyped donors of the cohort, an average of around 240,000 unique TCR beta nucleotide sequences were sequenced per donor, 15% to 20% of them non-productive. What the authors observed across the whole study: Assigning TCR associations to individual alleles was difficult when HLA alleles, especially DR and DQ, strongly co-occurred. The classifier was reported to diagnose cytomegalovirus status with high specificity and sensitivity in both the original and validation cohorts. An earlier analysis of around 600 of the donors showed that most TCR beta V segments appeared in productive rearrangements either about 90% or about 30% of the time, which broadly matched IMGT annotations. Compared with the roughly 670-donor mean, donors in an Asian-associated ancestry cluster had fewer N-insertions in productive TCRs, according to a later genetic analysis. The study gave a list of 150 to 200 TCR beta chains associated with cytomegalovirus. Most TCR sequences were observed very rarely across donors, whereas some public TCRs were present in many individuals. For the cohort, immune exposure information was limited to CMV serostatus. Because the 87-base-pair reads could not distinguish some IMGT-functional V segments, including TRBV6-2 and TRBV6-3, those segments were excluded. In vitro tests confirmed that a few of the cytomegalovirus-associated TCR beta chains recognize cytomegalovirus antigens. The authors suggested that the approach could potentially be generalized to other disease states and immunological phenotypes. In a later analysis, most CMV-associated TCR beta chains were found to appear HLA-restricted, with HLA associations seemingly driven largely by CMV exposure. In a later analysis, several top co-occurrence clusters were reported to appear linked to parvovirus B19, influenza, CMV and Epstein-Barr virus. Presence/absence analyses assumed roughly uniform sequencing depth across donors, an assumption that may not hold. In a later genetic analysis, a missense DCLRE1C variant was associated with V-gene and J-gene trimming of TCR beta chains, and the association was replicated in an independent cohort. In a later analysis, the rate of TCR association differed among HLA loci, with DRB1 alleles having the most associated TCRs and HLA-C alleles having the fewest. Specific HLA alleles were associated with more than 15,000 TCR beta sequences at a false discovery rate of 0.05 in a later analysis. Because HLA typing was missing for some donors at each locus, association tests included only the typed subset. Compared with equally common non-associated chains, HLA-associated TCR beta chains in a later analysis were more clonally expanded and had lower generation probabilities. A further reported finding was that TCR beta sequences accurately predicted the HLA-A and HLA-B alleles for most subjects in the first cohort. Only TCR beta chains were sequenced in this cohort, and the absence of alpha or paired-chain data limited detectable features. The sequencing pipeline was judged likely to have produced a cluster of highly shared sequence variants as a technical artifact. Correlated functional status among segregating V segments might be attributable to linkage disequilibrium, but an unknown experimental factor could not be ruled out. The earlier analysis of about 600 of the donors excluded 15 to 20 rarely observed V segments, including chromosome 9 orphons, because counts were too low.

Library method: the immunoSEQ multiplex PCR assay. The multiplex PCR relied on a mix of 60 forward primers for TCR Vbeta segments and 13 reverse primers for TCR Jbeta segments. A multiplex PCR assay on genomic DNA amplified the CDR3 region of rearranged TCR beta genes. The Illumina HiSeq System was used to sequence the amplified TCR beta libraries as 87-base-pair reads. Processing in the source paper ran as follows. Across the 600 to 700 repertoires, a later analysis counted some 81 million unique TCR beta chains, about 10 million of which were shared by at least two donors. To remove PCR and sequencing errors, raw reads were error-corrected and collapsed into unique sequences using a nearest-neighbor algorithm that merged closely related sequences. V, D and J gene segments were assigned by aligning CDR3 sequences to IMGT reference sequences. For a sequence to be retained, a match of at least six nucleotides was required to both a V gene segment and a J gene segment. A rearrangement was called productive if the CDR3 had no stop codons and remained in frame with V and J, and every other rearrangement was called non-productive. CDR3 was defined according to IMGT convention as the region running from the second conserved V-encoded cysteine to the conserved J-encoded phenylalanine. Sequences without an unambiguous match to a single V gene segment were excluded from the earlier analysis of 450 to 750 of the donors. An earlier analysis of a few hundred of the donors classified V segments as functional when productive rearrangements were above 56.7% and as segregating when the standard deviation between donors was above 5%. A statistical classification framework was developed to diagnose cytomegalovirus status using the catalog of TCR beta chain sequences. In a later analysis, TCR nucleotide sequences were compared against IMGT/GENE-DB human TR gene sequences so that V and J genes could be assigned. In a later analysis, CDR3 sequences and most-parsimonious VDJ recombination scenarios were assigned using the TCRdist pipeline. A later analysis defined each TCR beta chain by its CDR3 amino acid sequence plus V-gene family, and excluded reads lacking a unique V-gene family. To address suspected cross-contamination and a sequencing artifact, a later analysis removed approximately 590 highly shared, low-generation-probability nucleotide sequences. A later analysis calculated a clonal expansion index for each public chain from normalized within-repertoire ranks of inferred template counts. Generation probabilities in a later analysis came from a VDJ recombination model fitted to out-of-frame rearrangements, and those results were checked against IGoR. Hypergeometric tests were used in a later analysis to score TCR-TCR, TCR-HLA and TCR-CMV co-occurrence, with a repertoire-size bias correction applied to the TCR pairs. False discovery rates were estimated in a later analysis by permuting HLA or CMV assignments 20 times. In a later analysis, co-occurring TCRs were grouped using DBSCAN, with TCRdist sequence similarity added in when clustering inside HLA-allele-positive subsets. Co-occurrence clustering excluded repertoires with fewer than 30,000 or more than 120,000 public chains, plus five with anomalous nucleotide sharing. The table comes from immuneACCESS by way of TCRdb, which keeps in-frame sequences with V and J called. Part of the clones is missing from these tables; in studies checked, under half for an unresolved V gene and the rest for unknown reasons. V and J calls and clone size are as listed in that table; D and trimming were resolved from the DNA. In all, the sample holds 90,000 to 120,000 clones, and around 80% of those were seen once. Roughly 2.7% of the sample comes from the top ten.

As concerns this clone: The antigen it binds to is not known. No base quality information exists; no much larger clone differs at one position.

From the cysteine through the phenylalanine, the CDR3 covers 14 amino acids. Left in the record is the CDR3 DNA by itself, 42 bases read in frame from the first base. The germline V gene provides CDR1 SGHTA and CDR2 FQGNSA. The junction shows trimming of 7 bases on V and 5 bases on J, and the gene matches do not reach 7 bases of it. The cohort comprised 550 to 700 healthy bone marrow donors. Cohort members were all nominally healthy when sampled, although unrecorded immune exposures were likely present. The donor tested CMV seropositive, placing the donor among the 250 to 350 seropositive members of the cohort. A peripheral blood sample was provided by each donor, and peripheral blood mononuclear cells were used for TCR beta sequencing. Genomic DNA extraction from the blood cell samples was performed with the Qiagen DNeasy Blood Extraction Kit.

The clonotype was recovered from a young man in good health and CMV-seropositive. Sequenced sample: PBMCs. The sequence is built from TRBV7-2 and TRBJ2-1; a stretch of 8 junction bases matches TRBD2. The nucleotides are TGTGCCAGCAACCCCGGGAGGGGGGACAATGAGCAGTTCTTC. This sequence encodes CASNPGRGDNEQFF.